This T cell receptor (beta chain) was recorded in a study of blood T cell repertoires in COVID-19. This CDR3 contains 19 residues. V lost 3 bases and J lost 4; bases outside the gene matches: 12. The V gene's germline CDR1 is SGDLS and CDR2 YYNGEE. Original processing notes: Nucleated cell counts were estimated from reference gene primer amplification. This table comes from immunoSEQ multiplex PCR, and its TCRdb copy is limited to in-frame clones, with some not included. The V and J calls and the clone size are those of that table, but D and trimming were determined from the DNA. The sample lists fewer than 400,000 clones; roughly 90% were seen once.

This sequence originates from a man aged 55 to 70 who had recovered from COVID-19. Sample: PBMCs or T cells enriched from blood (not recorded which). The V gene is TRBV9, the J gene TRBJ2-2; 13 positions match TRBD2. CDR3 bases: TGTGCCAGCAGCGCCAACTTACTAGCGGGAGGGCGGGTCACCGGGGAGCTGTTTTTT. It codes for CASSANLLAGGRVTGELFF.